One sample yielded the 7 T cell receptor beta chains listed below, sequenced in a study of blood T cell repertoires in COVID-19. Clones were sequenced by immunoSEQ multiplex PCR, and TCRdb holds only the in-frame ones, with some missing. The repertoire holds tens of thousands of clones, with approximately 85% as singletons. What was sequenced was peripheral blood. These receptors were obtained from an elderly woman with COVID-19, enrolled during active disease.

The chain joins TRBV3-1 (or the pseudogene TRBV3-2) to TRBJ1-2; D possibly corresponds to TRBD1 (5 bases). In germline, CDR1 is LGHDT, CDR2 YNNKEL (reference sequence). The CDR3 extends over 13 amino acids. The V gene lost 6 bases and the J gene lost 4 bases, with 12 bases spanning the gap. The DNA for the CDR3 is TGTGCCAGCAGAAACGAAGACAGCTATGGCTACACCTTC. Amino acid sequence: CASRNEDSYGYTF.

The rearrangement uses TRBV21-1 and TRBJ1-6; the table's D gene call, TRBD1, was not cross checked with the DNA. TRBV21-1 is flagged as a pseudogene. The CDR3 has 11 amino acids. CDR3 loop: CARAGGSPLHF. CDR3 in DNA: TGTGCCAGGGCAGGGGGTTCACCCCTCCACTTT.

The sample holds one count of this clone. V is TRBV5-1 and J is TRBJ2-3; the D gene is possibly TRBD2 (5 bases). The CDR3 contains 16 residues. Trimming left V 0 bases short and J 2 bases short, with 13 bases between. Germline assignment: CDR1 SGHRS and CDR2 YFSETQ. The CDR3 here is CASSLAPGSDTDTQYF. In DNA form, the CDR3 reads TGCGCCAGCAGCTTGGCCCCGGGGTCGGACACAGATACGCAGTATTTT. The full variable domain, in which reference TRBV5-1 and TRBJ2-3 provide the parts outside the CDR3, is KAGVTQTPRYLIKTRGQQVTLSCSPISGHRSVSWYQQTPGQGLQFLFEYFSETQRNKGNFPGRFSGRQFSNSRSEMNVSTLELGDSALYLCASSLAPGSDTDTQYFGPGTRLTVL.

The chain employs TRBV2 and TRBJ1-1; D perhaps matches TRBD1 (5 bases). Germline assignment: CDR1 SNHLY and CDR2 FYNNEI. Trimming took 4 bases from V and 1 from J, leaving 10 bases between them. The CDR3 runs 14 residues. The CDR3 region is CASSAQGPNTEAFF. The DNA for the CDR3 is TGTGCCAGCAGTGCCCAGGGCCCGAACACTGAAGCTTTCTTT. The full variable domain, its missing parts supplied by reference TRBV2 and TRBJ1-1, is EPEVTQTPSHQVTQMGQEVILRCVPISNHLYFYWYRQILGQKVEFLVSFYNNEISEKSEIFDDQFSVERPDGSNFTLKIRSTKLEDSAMYFCASSAQGPNTEAFFGQGTRLTVV.

V is TRBV7-2 and J is TRBJ2-6; TRBD1 might be the D (6 bases). CDR1 is SGHTA and CDR2 is FQGNSA in the germline V gene. Trimming removed 3 bases at V and 0 bases at J, with 18 bases between. CDR3 size: 19 residues. The CDR3 sequence is CASSFPRQNRVSGANVLTF. The CDR3 DNA sequence: TGTGCCAGCAGCTTTCCTAGACAAAACAGGGTCTCTGGGGCCAACGTCCTGACTTTC.

This chain uses TRBV29-1 with TRBJ1-1, with 7 bases aligning to TRBD1. Per the germline V gene, CDR1 is SQVTM and CDR2 is ANQGSEA. The CDR3 is 12 residues long. J lost 8 bases, V lost 7 bases, and 10 bases had no gene match. The CDR3 region has the DNA TGCAGCGCCTTACACAGGGGATTAGAAGCTTTCTTT. Amino acids: CSALHRGLEAFF. The full variable domain, its missing parts supplied by reference TRBV29-1 and TRBJ1-1, is SAVISQKPSRDICQRGTSLTIQCQVDSQVTMMFWYRQQPGQSLTLIATANQGSEATYESGFVIDKFPISRPNLTFSTLTVSNMSPEDSSIYLCSALHRGLEAFFGQGTRLTVV.

This clone has a single count. The gene calls are TRBV11-3 and TRBJ2-2; D is perhaps TRBD1 (6 bases). V gave up 4 bases and J gave up 5 bases, with 14 bases separating them. Germline lookup yields CDR1 SGHNT and CDR2 YENEEA. The CDR3 runs 15 residues. DNA for the CDR3: TGTGCCAGCAGCTCGAAGGGGGTTTCGACCGGGGAGCTGTTTTTT. Translation: CASSSKGVSTGELFF.